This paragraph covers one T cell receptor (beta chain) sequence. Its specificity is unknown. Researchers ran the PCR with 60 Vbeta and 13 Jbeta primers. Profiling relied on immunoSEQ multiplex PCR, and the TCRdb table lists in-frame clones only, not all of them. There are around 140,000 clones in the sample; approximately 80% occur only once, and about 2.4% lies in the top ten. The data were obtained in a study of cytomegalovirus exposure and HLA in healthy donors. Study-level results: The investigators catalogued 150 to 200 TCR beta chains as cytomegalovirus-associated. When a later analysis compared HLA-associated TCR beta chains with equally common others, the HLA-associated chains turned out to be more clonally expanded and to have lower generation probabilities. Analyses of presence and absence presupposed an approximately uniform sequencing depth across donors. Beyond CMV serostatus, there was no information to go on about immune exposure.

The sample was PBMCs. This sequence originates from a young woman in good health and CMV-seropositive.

CDR3 region: CASSLVQGPGSSYEQYF. CDR3 in DNA: TGTGCCAGCAGCTTGGTACAGGGGCCGGGAAGCTCCTACGAGCAGTACTTC. The chain is built from TRBV5-4 and TRBJ2-5; 7 positions match TRBD1. TRBJ2-7 explains the end of the DNA better; the J call may be wrong. This CDR3 has 17 residues. The germline V gene has CDR1 SGHNT and CDR2 YYREEE (reference sequence).